This T cell receptor beta chain was sequenced in a study of shared clonotypes between healthy human individuals. The overall study: Ranging from 18 to 49 in age, donors were a couple of women and a few men. Study-wide results and caveats: Naive subsets tended to show greater estimated richness than memory subsets.

Sequencing was performed with immunoSEQ multiplex PCR; in TCRdb, only in-frame clones are kept and a portion is missing. The sample includes approximately 2,300,000 clones, 85% to 95% of them seen just once. On this clone itself: What it binds is unknown.

The donors were all Caucasian adults (living in Nashville, Tennessee). The CD4+ fraction was divided into a CD45RA+ naive subset and a CD45RA-negative memory subset. This receptor was identified in a man aged 18 to 29 in good health. Some clones in this sample may be carry-over from other donors' samples. Sequencing input: naive CD4+ T cells from PBMCs. Subset described: CD45RA+ positively selected.

Written as DNA, the CDR3 is TGTGCCTGGAGTCCACAGGGAAGAGGAAATCAGCCCCAGCATTTT. Its translation is CAWSPQGRGNQPQHF. The rearrangement joins TRBV30 to TRBJ1-5; the D gene is possibly TRBD1 (6 bases). The germline CDR1 and CDR2 sequences are GTSNPN and SVGIG (reference sequence). Trimming took off 2 bases at V and 4 bases at J, with 15 bases between the two ends. There are 15 residues in the CDR3.